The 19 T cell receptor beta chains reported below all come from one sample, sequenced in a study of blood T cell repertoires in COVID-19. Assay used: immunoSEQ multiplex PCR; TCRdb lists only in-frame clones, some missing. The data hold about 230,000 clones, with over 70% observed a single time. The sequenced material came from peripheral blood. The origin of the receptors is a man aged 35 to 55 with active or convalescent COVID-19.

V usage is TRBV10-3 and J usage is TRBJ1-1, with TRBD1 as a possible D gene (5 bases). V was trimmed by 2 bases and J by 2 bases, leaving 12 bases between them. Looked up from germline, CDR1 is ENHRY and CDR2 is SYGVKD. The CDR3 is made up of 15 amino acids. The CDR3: CAISENPTVNTEAFF. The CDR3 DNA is TGTGCCATCAGTGAGAACCCGACAGTAAACACTGAAGCTTTCTTT.

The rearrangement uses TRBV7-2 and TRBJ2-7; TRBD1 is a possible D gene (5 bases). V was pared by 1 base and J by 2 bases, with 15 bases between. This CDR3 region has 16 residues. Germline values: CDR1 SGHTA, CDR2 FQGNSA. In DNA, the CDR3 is TGTGCCAGCAGCTTAGTTTCGACAGCAAGCCCCTACGAGCAGTACTTC. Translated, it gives CASSLVSTASPYEQYF.

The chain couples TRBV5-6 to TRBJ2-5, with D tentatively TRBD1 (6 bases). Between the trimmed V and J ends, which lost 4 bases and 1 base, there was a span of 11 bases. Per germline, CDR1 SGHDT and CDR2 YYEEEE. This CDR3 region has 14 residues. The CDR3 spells CASSGRTVQETQYF. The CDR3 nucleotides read TGTGCCAGCAGCGGTAGGACAGTCCAAGAGACCCAGTACTTC.

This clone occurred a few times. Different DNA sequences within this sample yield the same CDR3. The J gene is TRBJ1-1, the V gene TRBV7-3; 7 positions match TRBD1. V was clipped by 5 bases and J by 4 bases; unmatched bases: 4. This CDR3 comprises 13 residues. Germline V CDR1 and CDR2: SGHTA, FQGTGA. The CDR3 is CASSLQGSTEAFF. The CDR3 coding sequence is TGTGCCAGCAGCCTACAGGGGTCCACTGAAGCTTTCTTT.

The CDR3, as DNA: TGTGCCAGCAGTGCTTTAGGGGCTGTCCCTGAAGCTTTCTTT. Translating it yields CASSALGAVPEAFF. This chain connects TRBV25-1 to TRBJ1-1; D perhaps matches TRBD1 (5 bases). V was shortened by 4 bases and J by 6 bases, with 15 bases between the two germline ends. Germline V CDR1 and CDR2: MGHDK, SYGVNS. The CDR3 runs to 14 residues.

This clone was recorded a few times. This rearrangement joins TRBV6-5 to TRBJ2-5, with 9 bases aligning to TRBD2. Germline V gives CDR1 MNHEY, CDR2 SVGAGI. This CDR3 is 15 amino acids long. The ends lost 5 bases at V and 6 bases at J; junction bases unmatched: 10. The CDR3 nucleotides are TGTGCCAGCAGTAGAGCGGGAGGATCAGTCCAGACCCAGTACTTC. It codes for CASSRAGGSVQTQYF.

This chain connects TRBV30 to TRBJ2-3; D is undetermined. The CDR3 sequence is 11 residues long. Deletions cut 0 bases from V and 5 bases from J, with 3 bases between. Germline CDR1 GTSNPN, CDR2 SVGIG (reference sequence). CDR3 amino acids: CAWSVQDTQYF. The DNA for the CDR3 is TGTGCCTGGAGTGTACAAGATACGCAGTATTTT.

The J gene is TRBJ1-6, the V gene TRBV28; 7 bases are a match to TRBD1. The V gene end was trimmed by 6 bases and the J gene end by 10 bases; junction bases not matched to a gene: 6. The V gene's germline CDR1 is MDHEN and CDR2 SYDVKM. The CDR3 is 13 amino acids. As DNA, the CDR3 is TGTGCCAGCAGAGGGGGCGCCTCCTCACCCCTCCACTTT. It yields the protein CASRGGASSPLHF.

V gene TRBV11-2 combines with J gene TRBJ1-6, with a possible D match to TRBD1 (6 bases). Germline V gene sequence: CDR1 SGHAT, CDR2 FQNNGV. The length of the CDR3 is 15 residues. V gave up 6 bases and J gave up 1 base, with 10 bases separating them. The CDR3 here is CASRQTGSYNSPLHF. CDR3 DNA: TGTGCCAGCAGACAAACAGGGTCCTATAATTCACCCCTCCACTTT.

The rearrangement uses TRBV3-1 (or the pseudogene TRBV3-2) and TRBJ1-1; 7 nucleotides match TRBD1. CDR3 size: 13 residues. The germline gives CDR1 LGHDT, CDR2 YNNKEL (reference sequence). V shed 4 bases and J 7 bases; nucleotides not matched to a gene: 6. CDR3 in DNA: TGTGCCAGCAGCCGAGGGACAGAACTTGAAGCTTTCTTT. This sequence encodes CASSRGTELEAFF.

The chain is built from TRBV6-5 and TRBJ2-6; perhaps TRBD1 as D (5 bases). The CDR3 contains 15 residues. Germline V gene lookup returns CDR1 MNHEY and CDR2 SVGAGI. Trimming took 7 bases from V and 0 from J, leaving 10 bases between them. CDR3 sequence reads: CASTQGTSGANVLTF. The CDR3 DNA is TGTGCCAGCACCCAGGGAACCTCTGGGGCCAACGTCCTGACTTTC.

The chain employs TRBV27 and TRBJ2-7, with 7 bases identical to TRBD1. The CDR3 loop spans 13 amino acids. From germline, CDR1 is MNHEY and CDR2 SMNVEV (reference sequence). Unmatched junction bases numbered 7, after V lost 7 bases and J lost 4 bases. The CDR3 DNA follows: TGTGCCAGCACGCGACAGGGAGATTACGAGCAGTACTTC. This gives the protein CASTRQGDYEQYF.

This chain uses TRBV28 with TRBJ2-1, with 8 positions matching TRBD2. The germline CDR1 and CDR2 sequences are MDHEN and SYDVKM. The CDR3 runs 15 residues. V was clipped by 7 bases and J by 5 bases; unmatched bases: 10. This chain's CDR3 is CASIQTSDGDNEQFF. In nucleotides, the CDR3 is TGTGCCAGCATTCAGACTAGCGACGGGGACAATGAGCAGTTCTTC.

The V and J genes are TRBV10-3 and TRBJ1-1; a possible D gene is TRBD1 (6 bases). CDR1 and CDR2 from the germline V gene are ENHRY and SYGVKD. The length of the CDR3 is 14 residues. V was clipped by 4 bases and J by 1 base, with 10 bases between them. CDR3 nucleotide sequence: TGTGCCATCAGTGGGATGGGACAGAACACTGAAGCTTTCTTT. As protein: CAISGMGQNTEAFF.

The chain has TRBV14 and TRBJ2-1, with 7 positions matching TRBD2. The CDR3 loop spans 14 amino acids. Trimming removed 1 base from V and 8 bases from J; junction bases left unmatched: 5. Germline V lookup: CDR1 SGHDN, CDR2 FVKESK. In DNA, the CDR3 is TGTGCCAGCAGCCAAGCGCCCACTAGCGATGAGCAGTTCTTC. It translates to CASSQAPTSDEQFF.

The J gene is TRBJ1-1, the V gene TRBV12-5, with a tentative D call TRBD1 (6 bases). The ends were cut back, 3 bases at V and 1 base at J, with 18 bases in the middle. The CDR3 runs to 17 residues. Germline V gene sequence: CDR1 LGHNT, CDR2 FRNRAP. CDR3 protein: CASGFWGQATPNTEAFF. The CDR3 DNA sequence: TGTGCTAGTGGTTTCTGGGGGCAGGCGACCCCGAACACTGAAGCTTTCTTT.

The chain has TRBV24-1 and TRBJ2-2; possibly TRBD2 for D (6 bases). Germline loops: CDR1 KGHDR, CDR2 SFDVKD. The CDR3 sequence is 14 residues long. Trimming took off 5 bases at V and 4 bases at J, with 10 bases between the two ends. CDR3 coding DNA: TGTGCCACCAGTGGGTTAGCGGCCACCGGGGAGCTGTTTTTT. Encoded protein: CATSGLAATGELFF.

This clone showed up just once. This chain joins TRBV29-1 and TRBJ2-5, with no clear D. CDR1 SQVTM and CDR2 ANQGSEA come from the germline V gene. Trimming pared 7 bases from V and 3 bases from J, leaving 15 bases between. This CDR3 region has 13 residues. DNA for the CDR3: TGCAGCGCAAACGTGGTAGCCGAAGAGACCCAGTACTTC. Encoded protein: CSANVVAEETQYF.

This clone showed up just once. CDR3 amino acids: CASSLDGFTNQPQHF. DNA of the CDR3: TGCGCCAGCAGCTTGGATGGCTTTACCAATCAGCCCCAGCATTTT. The genes are TRBV5-1 and TRBJ1-5; D unclear. From germline, CDR1 is SGHRS and CDR2 YFSETQ. The V end lost 0 bases, the J end lost 3 bases, and 10 bases lay between the germline ends. The CDR3 totals 15 residues.